This record concerns one T cell receptor beta chain sequence. CDR3 length: 13 residues. V was clipped by 3 bases and J by 7 bases; unmatched bases: 5. Per germline, CDR1 LNHDA and CDR2 SQIVND (reference sequence). The sample belongs to a study of blood T cell repertoires in COVID-19. Overall study: Specimens from acute and convalescent COVID-19 originated in the United States, Italy and Spain. Nucleic acid was either cDNA or gDNA, and it came from T cells, B-cell-depleted T cells, or PBMCs.

Some clones are missing from TCRdb's copy, which holds only in-frame ones; the method was immunoSEQ multiplex PCR. The sample lists roughly 240,000 clones, less than 85% seen once, with about 4.5% in the top ten. The TCR was taken from a man aged 55 to 70 who had recovered from COVID-19. The specimen sequenced was peripheral blood. The J gene is TRBJ1-1, the V gene TRBV19, with 7 bases that match TRBD1. Here the CDR3 DNA reads TGTGCCAGTAGTATTGGAGGGGGCGGTGAAGCTTTCTTT. Translated, it gives CASSIGGGGEAFF.